Following are 27 T cell receptor beta chains from one sample sequenced in a study of control samples from healthy donors and cancer patients. Using immunoSEQ multiplex PCR, the repertoire was profiled, and TCRdb retains in-frame clones only, with some absent. The data show 130,000 to 150,000 clones, with 92% seen just once and around 10% held by the top ten. The sequenced sample consisted of blood. All receptors derive from a man younger than 45 in good health.

The chain joins TRBV21-1 to TRBJ1-2; the table names TRBD1, a call not compared with the DNA. TRBV21-1 is a known pseudogene. The CDR3 contains 15 residues. The CDR3 nucleotides are TGTGCCAGCAGCAAAGCGGCAGAACGTAACTATGGCTACACCTTC. Protein product: CASSKAAERNYGYTF.

This chain uses TRBV30 with TRBJ1-4; D gene uncertain. Per the germline V gene, CDR1 is GTSNPN and CDR2 is SVGIG (reference sequence). The ends were cut back, 4 bases at V and 0 bases at J, with 6 bases in the middle. There are 13 residues in the CDR3. CDR3 DNA: TGTGCCTGGATCCCCGCAACTAATGAAAAACTGTTTTTT. Protein product: CAWIPATNEKLFF.

J is TRBJ1-1 and V is TRBV7-8, with D hard to call. Germline V gene data show CDR1 as SGHVS and CDR2 as FQNEAQ. This CDR3 is built from 15 residues. V lost 5 bases to trimming and J lost 1 base, with 14 bases between them. CDR3 residues: CASSLYGKTNTEAFF. CDR3 sequence (DNA): TGTGCCAGCAGCCTATACGGGAAAACGAACACTGAAGCTTTCTTT.

This chain connects TRBV9 to TRBJ2-3; tentative D call: TRBD2 (6 bases). The germline gives CDR1 SGDLS, CDR2 YYNGEE. CDR3 size: 13 residues. Between the trimmed V and J ends, which lost 2 bases and 6 bases, there was a span of 10 bases. The chain's CDR3 is CASSVIAADTQYF. CDR3 DNA: TGTGCCAGCAGCGTCATAGCGGCGGATACGCAGTATTTT.

The V gene is TRBV15, the J gene TRBJ1-1; no firm D call. There are 15 residues in the CDR3. The ends were cut back, 1 base at V and 4 bases at J, with 13 bases in the middle. CDR1 LNHNV and CDR2 YYDKDF come from the germline V gene (reference sequence). In nucleotides, the CDR3 is TGTGCCACCAGCAGAGGGCCCGGGAGGGTCACTGAAGCTTTCTTT. This sequence encodes CATSRGPGRVTEAFF.

The chain recombines TRBV10-3 with TRBJ1-5; possibly TRBD1 for D (5 bases). Germline CDR1 reads ENHRY; CDR2 reads SYGVKD. V dropped 1 base and J dropped 2 bases, with 9 bases sitting between them. The CDR3 covers 15 residues. The CDR3 nucleotides are TGTGCCATCAGTGAGTTGGGGGATCGCAATCAGCCCCAGCATTTT. Translating gives CAISELGDRNQPQHF.

The chain links TRBV2 to TRBJ1-5, with 8 bases aligning to TRBD1. The CDR3 sequence is 14 residues long. In germline, CDR1 is SNHLY, CDR2 FYNNEI. V shed 2 bases, J shed 7 bases, and the junction held 4 bases outside the gene matches. This CDR3 reads CASSEFRGLQPQHF. As DNA, the CDR3 is TGTGCCAGCAGTGAATTCAGGGGGCTCCAGCCCCAGCATTTT. The full variable domain, in which reference TRBV2 and TRBJ1-5 provide the parts outside the CDR3, is EPEVTQTPSHQVTQMGQEVILRCVPISNHLYFYWYRQILGQKVEFLVSFYNNEISEKSEIFDDQFSVERPDGSNFTLKIRSTKLEDSAMYFCASSEFRGLQPQHFGDGTRLSIL.

This sequence joins TRBV18 and TRBJ2-7; TRBD2 might be the D (6 bases). The CDR3 has 13 residues. V lost 4 bases and J lost 7, with 14 bases in between. In germline, CDR1 is KGHSH, CDR2 LQKENI. The CDR3 protein is CASSLNSGGEQYF. The CDR3 nucleotides read TGTGCCAGCTCACTAAACTCCGGGGGAGAGCAGTACTTC.

The rearrangement links TRBV2 to TRBJ2-1; 7 bases align to TRBD2. Germline V gene data show CDR1 as SNHLY and CDR2 as FYNNEI. The V segment lost 7 bases and the J segment 5 bases; nucleotides outside the gene matches: 17. This CDR3 comprises 17 residues. CDR3 nucleotide sequence: TGTGCCAGCATCTCGACTCCGGGTCTGGCGGGAGACAATGAGCAGTTCTTC. Protein sequence: CASISTPGLAGDNEQFF.

A few counts support this clone. This chain uses TRBV3-1 (or the pseudogene TRBV3-2) with TRBJ2-3; 10 positions match TRBD2. The CDR3 has 16 amino acids. Germline V gene data show CDR1 as LGHDT and CDR2 as YNNKEL (reference sequence). J was trimmed by 2 bases and V by 4 bases; bases with no gene match: 6. The DNA of the CDR3 is TGTGCCAGCAGCCGTCAGCTAGCGGGAGCCACAGATACGCAGTATTTT. Protein: CASSRQLAGATDTQYF.

In nucleotides, the CDR3 is TGTGCCATCAGCGCCCTACCCGGCACAGATACGCAGTATTTT. Translated: CAISALPGTDTQYF. J is TRBJ2-3 and V is TRBV10-3, with D unresolved. Deletions cut 6 bases from V and 1 base from J, with 11 bases between. This CDR3 is 14 amino acids long. Germline CDR1 reads ENHRY; CDR2 reads SYGVKD.

The chain joins TRBV3-1 (or the pseudogene TRBV3-2) to TRBJ2-1, with D hard to call. Germline V lookup: CDR1 LGHDT, CDR2 YNNKEL (reference sequence). Trimming took off 3 bases at V and 7 bases at J, with 10 bases between the two ends. This CDR3 comprises 13 residues. The CDR3 region has the DNA TGTGCCAGCAGCCATTTCCTAGGGAATGAGCAGTTCTTC. It translates to CASSHFLGNEQFF.

This chain joins TRBV7-2 and TRBJ2-1; D ambiguous. The germline gives CDR1 SGHTA, CDR2 FQGNSA. Trimming stripped 5 bases from V and 6 bases from J, with 14 bases between. The CDR3 sequence is 14 residues long. The DNA for the CDR3 is TGTGCCAGCAGCCAATACAGCTTACCCAATGAGCAGTTCTTC. This sequence encodes CASSQYSLPNEQFF.

J is TRBJ1-1 and V is TRBV29-1; 8 nucleotides align to TRBD1. Germline V gene sequence: CDR1 SQVTM, CDR2 ANQGSEA. Trimming took 5 bases from V and 0 from J; bases not matched to a gene: 2. The length of the CDR3 is 13 residues. In DNA form, the CDR3 reads TGCAGCGTTTGGACAGGGCTGAACACTGAAGCTTTCTTT. Translated: CSVWTGLNTEAFF.

This chain joins TRBV2 and TRBJ1-1; 7 bases align to TRBD1. This CDR3 is 15 amino acids long. V gave up 6 bases and J gave up 5 bases; unmatched junction bases: 12. Germline V gene lookup returns CDR1 SNHLY and CDR2 FYNNEI. CDR3 DNA sequence: TGTGCCAGCAGGAACAGGGGCCCCTGGGGAACTGAAGCTTTCTTT. This translates into CASRNRGPWGTEAFF.

On this clone: The sample contains more than one DNA sequence encoding this CDR3. J is TRBJ1-1 and V is TRBV24-1; a weak D match, TRBD1 (6 bases). This CDR3 is 12 amino acids long. V was cut by 5 bases and J by 8 bases, with 11 bases left in between. The germline V gene encodes CDR1 KGHDR and CDR2 SFDVKD. The CDR3 nucleotides are TGTGCCACCAGTGCTCCAACAGGGGAAGCTTTCTTT. It yields the protein CATSAPTGEAFF.

The count of this clone is one. The rearrangement uses TRBV9 and TRBJ2-1; 7 nucleotides agree with TRBD1. Germline assignment: CDR1 SGDLS and CDR2 YYNGEE. The CDR3 is 15 amino acids. J was trimmed by 5 bases and V by 3 bases; bases with no gene match: 8. Here the CDR3 reads CASSATGTVNNEQFF. The CDR3 region has the DNA TGTGCCAGCAGCGCAACCGGGACAGTCAACAATGAGCAGTTCTTC.

The rearrangement uses TRBV4-2 and TRBJ2-7; 7 bases are a match to TRBD2. The CDR3 spans 16 residues. Germline assignment: CDR1 LGHNA and CDR2 YNFKEQ. V was pared by 1 base and J by 2 bases, with 8 bases of the junction left unmatched. The CDR3 is CASSQVTAGAPYEQYF. As DNA, the CDR3 is TGTGCCAGCAGCCAAGTCACTGCGGGAGCCCCCTACGAGCAGTACTTC.

The rearrangement joins TRBV29-1 to TRBJ2-1; 13 nucleotides line up with TRBD2. CDR3 length: 14 residues. Unmatched junction bases numbered 3, after V lost 7 bases and J lost 3 bases. The germline gives CDR1 SQVTM, CDR2 ANQGSEA. The CDR3 DNA sequence: TGCAGCGCCCGGACTAGCGGGAGCTACAATGAGCAGTTCTTC. Translated: CSARTSGSYNEQFF.

The V gene is TRBV11-2, the J gene TRBJ2-7; no clear D. Germline assignment: CDR1 SGHAT and CDR2 FQNNGV. V was pared by 1 base and J by 4 bases, with 20 bases between. The CDR3 extends over 17 amino acids. The CDR3 DNA follows: TGTGCCAGCAGCTTAGTGATCTCGCAGCTCCACCCTTACGAGCAGTACTTC. Translating it yields CASSLVISQLHPYEQYF.

This chain joins TRBV4-3 and TRBJ2-7; D perhaps matches TRBD1 (6 bases). Looked up from germline, CDR1 is LGHNA and CDR2 is YSLEER. Trimming stripped 2 bases from V and 3 bases from J, with 14 bases between. The CDR3 loop spans 15 amino acids. CDR3 DNA sequence: TGCGCCAGCAGCCAAAAGGGGGACCATAACTACGAGCAGTACTTC. Its protein product is CASSQKGDHNYEQYF.

V gene TRBV18 combines with J gene TRBJ1-1; TRBD1 aligns across 8 bases. Germline V gene sequence: CDR1 KGHSH, CDR2 LQKENI. The CDR3 is 15 amino acids. With 8 bases clipped from V and 4 bases from J, the junction kept 12 bases outside the gene matches. The CDR3 nucleotides read TGTGCCAGCCGAGCCCTGGACAGGGTAGGCACTGAAGCTTTCTTT. This translates into CASRALDRVGTEAFF. The full variable domain, in which reference TRBV18 and TRBJ1-1 provide the parts outside the CDR3, is NAGVMQNPRHLVRRRGQEARLRCSPMKGHSHVYWYRQLPEEGLKFMVYLQKENIIDESGMPKERFSAEFPKEGPSILRIQQVVRGDSAAYFCASRALDRVGTEAFFGQGTRLTVV.

This chain uses TRBV28 with TRBJ2-5; possible D gene TRBD1, 5 bases. The CDR3 has 13 amino acids. Germline CDR1 MDHEN, CDR2 SYDVKM. Trimming cost V 9 bases and J 2 bases, with 13 bases left between them. The DNA for the CDR3 is TGTGCCAGATCTGACAGAACTCAAGAGACCCAGTACTTC. Its translation is CARSDRTQETQYF.

The rearrangement joins TRBV28 to TRBJ1-1; D gene uncertain. Trimming took 3 bases from V and 7 from J, leaving 9 bases between them. The CDR3 sequence is 12 residues long. CDR1 is MDHEN, CDR2 SYDVKM, per germline. The CDR3: CASSLSSYEAFF. CDR3 in DNA: TGTGCCAGCAGTTTGTCCTCCTATGAAGCTTTCTTT.

V and J are TRBV2 and TRBJ1-1; D gene uncertain. Looked up from germline, CDR1 is SNHLY and CDR2 is FYNNEI. The length of the CDR3 is 11 residues. Trimming removed 7 bases from V and 7 bases from J, with 10 bases in between. DNA for the CDR3: TGTGCCAGCATTTTCAGGTATGAAGCTTTCTTT. Protein product: CASIFRYEAFF.

Points on this clone: At one end the junction does not follow the germline gene, possibly because of a read error. This chain joins TRBV7-7 and TRBJ2-2; 9 nucleotides line up with TRBD1. Germline assignment: CDR1 SSHAT and CDR2 FNYEAQ (reference sequence). The CDR3 runs 17 residues. The DNA for the CDR3 is TGTGCTAGCAGCGAATCCGGGACAGGGTTCCTAACCGGGGAGCTGTTTTTT. Its protein product is CASSESGTGFLTGELFF.

The chain employs TRBV30 and TRBJ1-2; TRBD1 matches 7 bases. The CDR3 is made up of 13 amino acids. V gave up 0 bases and J gave up 4 bases; unmatched junction bases: 2. The germline gives CDR1 GTSNPN, CDR2 SVGIG (reference sequence). In nucleotides, the CDR3 is TGTGCCTGGAGTGTACACAGGGGCTATGGCTACACCTTC. Amino acid sequence: CAWSVHRGYGYTF.